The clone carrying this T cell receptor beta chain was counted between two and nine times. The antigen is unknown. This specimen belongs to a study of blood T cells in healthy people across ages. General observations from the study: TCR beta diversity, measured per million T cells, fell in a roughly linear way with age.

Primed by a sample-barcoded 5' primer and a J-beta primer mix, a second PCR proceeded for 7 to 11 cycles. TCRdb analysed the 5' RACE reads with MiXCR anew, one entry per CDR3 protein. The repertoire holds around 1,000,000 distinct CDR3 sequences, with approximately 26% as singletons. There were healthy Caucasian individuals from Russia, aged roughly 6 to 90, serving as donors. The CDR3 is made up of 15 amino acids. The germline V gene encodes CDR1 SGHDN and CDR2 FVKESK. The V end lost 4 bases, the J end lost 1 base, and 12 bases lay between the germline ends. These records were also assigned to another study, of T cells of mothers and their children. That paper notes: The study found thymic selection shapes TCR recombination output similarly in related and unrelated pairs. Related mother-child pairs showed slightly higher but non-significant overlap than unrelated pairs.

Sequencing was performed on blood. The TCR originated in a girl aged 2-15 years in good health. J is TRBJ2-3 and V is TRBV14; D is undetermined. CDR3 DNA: TGTGCCAGCAGCCCTTTTGCGGTTGGCACAGATACGCAGTATTTT. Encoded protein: CASSPFAVGTDTQYF.